These 10 T cell receptor beta chains were all obtained from the same sample, sequenced in a study of cytomegalovirus exposure and HLA in healthy donors. PCR used 60 Vbeta primers and 13 Jbeta primers. Libraries were prepared by immunoSEQ multiplex PCR; TCRdb keeps only in-frame clonotypes and omits some of them. This table holds about 99,000 clones, about 80% found once. The sequencing input was PBMCs. The origin of the receptors is a man in his sixties in good health and CMV-seropositive.

The gene calls are TRBV6-1 and TRBJ2-3; 8 bases are a match to TRBD2. CDR1 is MNHNS and CDR2 is SASEGT in the germline V gene. The CDR3 is 15 residues long. The V segment lost 7 bases and the J segment 5 bases; nucleotides outside the gene matches: 11. CDR3 amino acids: CASIPIGGAGDTQYF. CDR3 DNA sequence: TGTGCCAGCATACCGATCGGGGGGGCTGGAGATACGCAGTATTTT.

The chain uses TRBV19 and TRBJ1-6; D call uncertain. Trimming removed 1 base from V and 5 bases from J, with 6 bases in between. CDR3 length equals 14 residues. Looked up from germline, CDR1 is LNHDA and CDR2 is SQIVND (reference sequence). The CDR3: CASSIGRNNSPLHF. For the CDR3, the DNA is TGTGCCAGTAGTATAGGGCGGAATAATTCACCCCTCCACTTT.

The rearrangement joins TRBV19 to TRBJ2-5; 8 nucleotides match TRBD1. The trim removed 9 bases at V and 7 bases at J, leaving 10 bases unmatched. Germline loops: CDR1 LNHDA, CDR2 SQIVND (reference sequence). The CDR3 is 13 residues long. This CDR3 is CASSGTGMGTQYF. The DNA for the CDR3 is TGTGCCAGCTCCGGGACAGGCATGGGGACCCAGTACTTC.

This clone was counted a single time. The V call is TRBV4-1, the J call TRBJ2-2; 8 nucleotides match TRBD2. This CDR3 comprises 16 residues. CDR1 and CDR2 (germline): MGHRA, YSYEKL. The ends lost 2 bases at V and 0 bases at J; junction bases unmatched: 2. CDR3 sequence (DNA): TGCGCCAGCAGCCAAACGGGGGGGACGAACACCGGGGAGCTGTTTTTT. It codes for CASSQTGGTNTGELFF.

There are a few counts of this clone. V and J are TRBV6-5 and TRBJ2-5; TRBD1 is a possible D gene (5 bases). The CDR3 covers 14 residues. Germline-derived CDR1 and CDR2 are MNHEY and SVGAGI. The ends were cut back, 8 bases at V and 4 bases at J, with 17 bases in the middle. The CDR3 spells CASRPPQGRETQYF. The CDR3 bases are TGTGCCAGCCGACCCCCGCAGGGAAGAGAGACCCAGTACTTC.

This chain uses TRBV7-2 with TRBJ1-4, with 10 bases identical to TRBD1. This CDR3 is 15 amino acids long. The V segment lost 5 bases and the J segment 8 bases; nucleotides outside the gene matches: 8. Germline CDR1 and CDR2: SGHTA and FQGNSA. As DNA, the CDR3 is TGTGCCAGCAGCCCCCGGACAGGGGGGAGGGAAAAACTGTTTTTT. The encoded protein is CASSPRTGGREKLFF.

The CDR3 loop is CASSLQANTEAFF. Here the CDR3 DNA reads TGTGCCAGCAGCTTACAAGCGAACACTGAAGCTTTCTTT. This chain uses TRBV7-9 with TRBJ1-1; D is unresolved. The CDR3 is made up of 13 amino acids. Germline V gene data show CDR1 as SEHNR and CDR2 as FQNEAQ (reference sequence). V lost 2 bases and J 1 base, leaving 5 bases between the germline ends.

The chain uses TRBV6-5 and TRBJ1-6; 8 bases align to TRBD1. With 9 bases clipped from V and 13 bases from J, the junction kept 11 bases outside the gene matches. CDR3 size: 13 residues. Germline V gives CDR1 MNHEY, CDR2 SVGAGI. The CDR3 loop is CASGTGMGMPLHF. In nucleotides, the CDR3 is TGTGCCAGTGGGACAGGCATGGGGATGCCCCTCCACTTT.

This clone came up a few times. The V call is TRBV5-6, the J call TRBJ2-3; 7 nucleotides match TRBD1. V was pared by 4 bases and J by 0 bases, with 2 bases of the junction left unmatched. CDR1 and CDR2 from the germline V gene are SGHDT and YYEEEE. The CDR3 runs to 14 residues. CDR3 in DNA: TGTGCCAGCAGCGGGGGACAGAGCACAGATACGCAGTATTTT. This encodes CASSGGQSTDTQYF.

The chain uses TRBV6-1 and TRBJ2-1; TRBD2 aligns across 9 bases. Germline CDR1 reads MNHNS; CDR2 reads SASEGT. CDR3 length: 13 amino acids. V lost 7 bases, J lost 7 bases, and 5 bases stayed unmatched. The CDR3 DNA reads TGTGCCAGCACCGGGACTAGCCATAATGAGCAGTTCTTC. Its protein is CASTGTSHNEQFF.